This is a list of T cell receptor beta chains from one sample in a study of a mutant IDH1 vaccine in newly diagnosed glioma. No cognate antigen is known for these TCRs. Sequencing used immunoSEQ multiplex PCR; TCRdb keeps in-frame clones, though not all of them. The sample has about 83,000 clones; more than 80% are singletons. This sample comprised PBMCs, obtained from a glioma patient whose treatment included an IDH1 peptide vaccine. The receptor source for this set is a man between 40 and 49 years old with glioma. The CDR3 runs from the conserved cysteine through the conserved F or W.

J gene | V gene | CDR3 protein
NA | TRBV10-1 | CASSEGNEQYF
TRBJ2-7 | TRBV30 | CAWTPAGTSVYEQYF
TRBJ2-7 | TRBV5-4 | CASSLETGRYEQYF
TRBJ2-6 | TRBV9 | CASSVGTSSGANVLTF
TRBJ2-1 | TRBV28 | CASSFPGTSKDNEQFF
TRBJ1-3 | TRBV6-6 | CASSSGSANTIYF
TRBJ1-3 | TRBV11-2 | CASSLDRFSGNTIYF
TRBJ1-1 | TRBV9 | CASSEDRVNTEAFF
TRBJ1-3 | TRBV30 | CAWRRGQSSGNTIYF
TRBJ1-2 | TRBV18 | CASSPRTDANYGYTF
TRBJ2-2 | TRBV27 | CASSLSRAYGGGELFF
TRBJ1-2 | TRBV28 | CASSLADGYTF
TRBJ2-1 | TRBV9 | CASSQDNRGSWNEQFF
TRBJ2-1 | TRBV4-1 | CASSQDWPGEGTNEQFF
TRBJ2-2 | TRBV4-3 | CASSQDLLAVGELFF
TRBJ2-5 | TRBV6-5 | CASRRDFLQETQYF
TRBJ2-3 | TRBV9 | CASSPLGYSADTQYF
TRBJ1-5 | TRBV30 | CAWSIGGRYSNQPQHF